The clone carrying this TCR beta chain was detected a few times. Antigen specificity is unknown. Through a sample-barcoded 5' primer and a J-beta primer mix, a second PCR was run for 7 to 11 cycles. One entry per CDR3 protein results from TCRdb running MiXCR on the 5' RACE reads. Seen here are about 1.4 million distinct CDR3 sequences, 59% observed once, and the top ten hold over 5%. Between the trimmed V and J ends, which lost 5 bases and 0 bases, there was a span of 21 bases. The CDR3 has 18 residues. The germline CDR1 and CDR2 sequences are SGHAT and FQNNGV. This sample is drawn from a study of blood T cells in healthy people across ages. Whole-study results and caveats: A strong correlation between TCR beta diversity and naive T cell percentage was seen.

This chain joins TRBV11-2 and TRBJ2-3, with D tentatively TRBD2 (5 bases). This TCR was sampled from a young man in good health. Sequencing was performed on blood. CDR3 in amino acids: CASSPDSLFIGSTDTQYF. CDR3 nucleotides: TGTGCCAGCAGCCCGGACTCACTCTTTATAGGGAGCACAGATACGCAGTATTTT.